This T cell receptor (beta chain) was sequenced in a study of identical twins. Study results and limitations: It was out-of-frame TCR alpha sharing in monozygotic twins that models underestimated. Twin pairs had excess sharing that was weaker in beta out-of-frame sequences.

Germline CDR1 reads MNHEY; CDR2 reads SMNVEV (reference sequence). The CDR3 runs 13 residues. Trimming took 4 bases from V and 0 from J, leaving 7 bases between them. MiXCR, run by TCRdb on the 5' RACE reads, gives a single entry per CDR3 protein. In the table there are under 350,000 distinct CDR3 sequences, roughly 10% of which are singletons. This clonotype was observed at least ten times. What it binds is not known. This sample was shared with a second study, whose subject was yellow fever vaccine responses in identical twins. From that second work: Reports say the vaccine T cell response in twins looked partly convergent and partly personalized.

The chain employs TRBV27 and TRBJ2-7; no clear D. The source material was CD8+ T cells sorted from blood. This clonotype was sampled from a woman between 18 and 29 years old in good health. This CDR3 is CASSSLNSYEQYF. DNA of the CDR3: TGTGCCAGCAGTTCCCTAAACTCCTACGAGCAGTACTTC.